The entry below gives a single TCR beta chain sequence along with its context. The antigen this receptor binds is unknown. One base away there is no much larger clone; base qualities are not given. This entry belongs to a study of blood T cell repertoires in COVID-19 (dated by TCRdb to 2020 to 2022). Study-level background: The collaborator samples originated in the United States, Italy and Spain and spanned the acute and convalescent phases of COVID-19. The prospective study material was composed of cDNA or gDNA derived from T cells, B-cell-depleted T cells, or PBMCs. Subjects who had been exposed to COVID-19, were actively infected with it, or had recovered from it provided the deeply sampled blood TCRbeta repertoires that made up the dataset. The repertoires were released in a freely available public database intended as a resource for research on the immune response to SARS-CoV-2. The samples were drawn from two sources: the first 160 participants of the ongoing ImmuneRACE study, and about 1,300 subjects contributed by 6 global collaborators. A de-identified subject ID, COVID-19 status, age in years and sex were almost always included in the sample metadata. HLA class I and class II types, where available, came from metadata supplied by the sample provider rather than from assay-based typing.

Collaborating institutions collected whole blood in K2EDTA tubes following their own protocols. Collaborator samples were shipped for TCRbeta analysis as frozen whole blood, isolated PBMCs, or DNA extracted from either sample type. TCRbeta CDR3 regions were amplified from genomic DNA by means of the immunoSEQ Assay, a bias-controlled multiplex PCR. In the authors' own workflow: Nucleated cell counts per sample were estimated from amplification of reference gene primers within the assay. Sequence reads were collapsed and filtered to measure the absolute abundance of every unique TCRbeta CDR3 rearrangement. For each sample, productive Simpson clonality was calculated by taking the square root of Simpson's diversity index across productive rearrangements. Not all clones reach the TCRdb copy of this immuneACCESS table, which keeps in-frame sequences only. Checked studies attribute under half of the gap to unresolved V genes and leave the rest unexplained. D and trimming were read from the DNA, whereas the V and J calls and clone size are those reported in that table. This sample gives about 170,000 clones in total; 85% of them show up just once. Together, the top ten hold approximately 3.3% of the sample.

Including cysteine and phenylalanine, the CDR3 has 14 amino acids. Solely the CDR3 DNA is kept, with 42 bases framed from the first base. Trimming removed 0 bases from V and 8 bases from J; the gene matches leave 4 bases unexplained. From a lookup of the germline V gene, CDR1 and CDR2 are SGDLS and YYNGEE. On the study overall, not on this receptor specifically: Clinical and demographic metadata were provided uncurated, with the amount varying by source and participant.

Here the chain combines TRBV9 and TRBJ1-2; a stretch of 10 junction bases matches TRBD1. This TCR was recovered from a human donor with acute or convalescent COVID-19. The donor label of this sample is uncertain. Sequenced: peripheral blood. The encoded CDR3 is CASSVAGTGDGYTF. The DNA sequence follows: TGTGCCAGCAGCGTAGCGGGGACAGGGGACGGCTACACCTTC.